The following is a T cell receptor beta chain sequence with its context. Antigen unknown. This sample was included in a study of T cells in Graves' hyperthyroidism and ophthalmopathy. Uncontrolled infection, other autoimmune disease, pregnancy or lactation led to exclusion. Fresh peripheral blood, 7.5 to 10 ml, was the source of the PBMCs. CDR1 and CDR2 from the germline V gene are GTSNPN and SVGIG (reference sequence). The CDR3 length is 13 residues. V lost 3 bases to trimming and J lost 2 bases, with 8 bases between them. Amplification yielded TCR beta CDR3 regions, with RNA transcripts as the source. The HTBI primer set was used in a first-round RT-PCR of the TCR CDR3. TCRdb independently ran MiXCR on the multiplex PCR reads; one entry per CDR3 protein. Of about 480,000 distinct CDR3 sequences listed, approximately 25% were seen once; the top ten hold approximately 10%. The study, taken as a whole, reports: Most thyroid clonotypes with frequency above 0.001 were detected in blood. Ophthalmopathy stood apart from stable hyperthyroidism in a 13 V-J model.

The chain carries TRBV30 and TRBJ1-3; D not certain. The sequencing input was blood. This receptor was obtained from a woman aged 25 to 39 with Graves' ophthalmopathy. The DNA of the CDR3 is TGTGCCTGGAGGCTCCATGCTGGAAACACCATATATTTT. Residues: CAWRLHAGNTIYF.